The TCR beta chain under discussion was sequenced for a study of T-cell memory formation after mild COVID-19. 5'RACE primed at constant segments yielded TCR alpha and TCR beta cDNA libraries bearing sample barcodes and UMIs. TCRdb reprocessed the 5' RACE reads via MiXCR and lists one record per CDR3 protein. This table has more than 250,000 distinct CDR3 sequences, roughly 15% appearing once. The table lists this clonotype with many counts. Its cognate antigen is unknown. Study outcomes and limitations: Pre-infection memory showed some responding clones, and this suggested that cross-reactive memory joined. The authors did not confirm SARS-CoV-2 specificity of second-wave clones peaking day 37. CD4+ clones that contracted lay mainly in CM and EM; CD8+ ones lay in EMRA.

Trimming removed 6 bases from V and 8 bases from J, with 10 bases in between. This CDR3 has 11 amino acids. The chain joins TRBV12-3 or TRBV12-4 to TRBJ1-1, with a possible D match to TRBD1 (6 bases). This receptor was obtained from a man aged 18 to 30 who had mild COVID-19 (a few samples of this study predate the infection). Cell type and time point are not known. The material sequenced was PBMCs or a T cell subset sorted from them (not recorded which). CDR3 nucleotides: TGTGCCAGCAGACTTACAGGGGAAGCTTTCTTT. Its protein product is CASRLTGEAFF.